This T cell receptor (beta chain) was sequenced during a study of blood T cell repertoires in COVID-19. Study in general: The origin of the acute and convalescent COVID-19 samples was the United States, Italy and Spain.

Source study methods: Reference gene primer amplification gave nucleated cell count estimates. Here immunoSEQ multiplex PCR was the method, and the copy in TCRdb shows in-frame clones only, minus some. V, J and clone size derive from that table, while D and trimming were established from the DNA sequence. The sample records about 140,000 clones, roughly 86% being singletons. CDR3 length equals 13 residues. The V gene's germline CDR1 is ENHRY and CDR2 SYGVKD. The junction had 6 bases not matched to a gene; V was cut back by 7 bases and J by 4 bases. The TCR sequence derives from a man in his 70s with acute or convalescent COVID-19. The rearrangement joins TRBV10-3 to TRBJ1-2; TRBD1 matches 7 bases. Sequencing was carried out using peripheral blood. The CDR3 sequence: CAINHDRAYGYTF. CDR3 bases: TGTGCCATCAACCACGACAGGGCCTATGGCTACACCTTC.